These T cell receptor beta chains were read from a single sample in a study of T cell changes during pregnancy in multiple sclerosis. Clones were read by immunoSEQ multiplex PCR, and TCRdb kept only the in-frame ones, dropping some. Of around 59,000 clones listed, about 94% are singletons. The material sequenced was peripheral blood, taken in the third trimester of pregnancy. The receptors originated from a female donor in good health, enrolled as a control in a pregnancy study. Both conserved end residues are part of each CDR3. A D gene is named only where the DNA matches it firmly. Only some rows state a clone size, as once, few, many or a class for expanded clones.

.	TRBD2	TRBV29-1	TRBJ2-2	TGCAGCGTCCTCCCTAGCGGGAGCGACACCGGGGAGCTGTTTTTT	CSVLPSGSDTGELFF
.	.	TRBV6-1	TRBJ2-7	TGTGCCAGCAGTGAGAGGGGAGGTTCCGAGCAGTACTTC	CASSERGGSEQYF
.	.	TRBV7-2	TRBJ2-3	TGTGCCAGCAGCTTGGGAGGATTTGGCACAGATACGCAGTATTTT	CASSLGGFGTDTQYF
.	TRBD2	TRBV28	TRBJ2-7	TGTGCCAGCAGTTTAGCCAGCGGGAGTTACGAGCAGTACTTC	CASSLASGSYEQYF
.	.	TRBV2	TRBJ2-5	TGTGCCAGCAGTTCAGGGCGAGAGACCCAGTACTTC	CASSSGRETQYF
.	TRBD2	TRBV25-1	TRBJ2-1	TGTGCCAGCAGTGAATACGGCGGGAGGGAGGATGAGCAGTTCTTC	CASSEYGGREDEQFF
.	.	TRBV7-9	TRBJ2-3	TGTGCCAGCAGCCTAGGAGGGCCTGGGAGCACAGATACGCAGTATTTT	CASSLGGPGSTDTQYF
once	TRBD1	TRBV9	TRBJ2-2	TGTGCCAGCAGCGTCGGCAGGGGGCGCACCGGGGAGCTGTTTTTT	CASSVGRGRTGELFF
.	.	TRBV7-3	TRBJ2-3	TGTGCCAGCAGCTTACAAGCATTCGGCACAGATACGCAGTATTTT	CASSLQAFGTDTQYF
.	TRBD1	TRBV5-1	TRBJ1-6	TGCGCCAGCAGCTTCAACAGGGGTGATTCACCCCTCCACTTT	CASSFNRGDSPLHF
.	TRBD1	TRBV6-5	TRBJ1-1	TGTGCCAGCAGACAGGGGGTGGCTGAAGCTTTCTTT	CASRQGVAEAFF
.	.	TRBV6-6	TRBJ1-3	TGTGCCAGCAGAACAGGGTATCGGAGCACCATATATTTT	CASRTGYRSTIYF
.	TRBD1	TRBV13	TRBJ1-1	TGTGCCAGCAGCTCTACATTCGACAGGGGGAACACTGAAGCTTTCTTT	CASSSTFDRGNTEAFF
.	.	TRBV5-5	TRBJ1-2	TGTGCCAGCAGCTTTGGGGAGGACTATGGCTACACCTTC	CASSFGEDYGYTF
.	TRBD1	TRBV28	TRBJ1-2	TGTGCCAGCAGTCTACCGGGGACAGGGGCTGGCTACACCTTC	CASSLPGTGAGYTF
.	TRBD2	TRBV28	TRBJ2-7	TGTGCCAGCAGTTCCCTAGCGGGAGGATATAGGTACGAGCAGTACTTC	CASSSLAGGYRYEQYF
.	.	TRBV18	TRBJ2-2	TGTGCCAGCTCCTGGAAGGCGGGTTTAACGAACACCGGGGAGCTGTTTTTT	CASSWKAGLTNTGELFF
.	TRBD1	TRBV12-5	TRBJ2-5	TGTGCTAATGGACAGGGGGCAGAGGAGACCCAGTACTTC	CANGQGAEETQYF
.	.	TRBV11-1	TRBJ2-1	TGTGCCAGCAGCTCGTTCTCGAGGAATAATGAGCAGTTCTTC	CASSSFSRNNEQFF
.	.	TRBV11-3	TRBJ2-1	TGTGCCAGCAGCTTTGACGGGGGATACAATGAGCAGTTCTTC	CASSFDGGYNEQFF
.	.	TRBV5-1	TRBJ2-7	TGCGCCAGCAAGGTAGGACAGAACTACGAGCAGTACTTC	CASKVGQNYEQYF
.	TRBD2	TRBV19	TRBJ2-1	TGTGCCAGTAGTACGGGGACTAGCGGGGACGGGGACAATGAGCAGTTCTTC	CASSTGTSGDGDNEQFF
.	.	TRBV18	TRBJ1-2	TGTGCCAGCTCCCCACCGGGACTCGGGAATCTCTACTATGGCTACACCTTC	CASSPPGLGNLYYGYTF
once	.	TRBV10-3	TRBJ1-1	TGTGCCATCAGGGGCGGGGATGCGGGCCGTAACACTGAAGCTTTCTTT	CAIRGGDAGRNTEAFF
.	.	TRBV25-1	TRBJ2-5	TGTGCCAGCAGTGAGGCAAAGGGACTCGAAGGGACCCAGTACTTC	CASSEAKGLEGTQYF
.	.	TRBV27	TRBJ1-2	TGTGCCAGCGGGGGGTCCTTGGGCCAGTCCTATGGCTACACCTTC	CASGGSLGQSYGYTF
.	.	TRBV18	TRBJ1-1	TGTGCCAGCTCACCAATCGGGCAGGTTGAGGGGAACACTGAAGCTTTCTTT	CASSPIGQVEGNTEAFF
.	TRBD2	TRBV19	TRBJ2-5	TGTGCCAGTAGTATCGGGAGGCGGGAGACCCAGTACTTC	CASSIGRRETQYF
.	TRBD1	TRBV19	TRBJ1-2	TGTGCCAGTAGTATCGGCTCCGGGACAGATGGTGGCTACACCTTC	CASSIGSGTDGGYTF
.	.	TRBV5-4	TRBJ2-2	TGTGCCAGCAGCTTGGGTCAGAACACCGGGGAGCTGTTTTTT	CASSLGQNTGELFF
.	TRBD2	TRBV5-6	TRBJ2-7	TGTGCCAGCACCTTATATGGGGGGGATTCCTACGAGCAGTACTTC	CASTLYGGDSYEQYF
.	TRBD1	TRBV6-6	TRBJ2-7	TGTGCCAGCAGTATCCCGGGACAGGGTGGCTACGAGCAGTACTTC	CASSIPGQGGYEQYF
once	.	TRBV29-1	TRBJ2-7	TGCAGCGTTGTGCGAGGGAAAGAGGAGCAGTACTTC	CSVVRGKEEQYF